The 31 T cell receptor beta chains reported below all come from one sample, sequenced in a study of human T cells and chemical hapten exposure (dated by TCRdb to the early 2020s). What this sample's time point label stands for: patch test 1, 2 weeks after DPC sensitization. This specimen's treatment or condition label, interpreted: therapeutic diphenylcyclopropenone sensitization with weekly scalp DPC. Library construction relied on RACE. The sequencing machine was a NextSeq 500. Using fastp at Q25 and MiXCR, TCRdb reprocessed the public reads and kept productive beta chains. Records with the same CDR3 protein are collapsed into one entry carrying the most frequent genes and DNA. Present in this sample are around 340,000 distinct CDR3 sequences, 6% to 8.5% of which were seen just once. The ten biggest clones cover around 8.4% of the sample. Here the sequenced sample was whole blood, taken in connection with sensitization to the hapten diphenylcyclopropenone (DPC). These receptors all stem from a woman younger than 30 with alopecia areata. Some clones in this sample may be carry-over from other donors' samples.

This clonotype occurred a few times. The J gene is TRBJ1-3, the V gene TRBV5-6; a weak D match, TRBD1 (5 bases). V lost 3 bases to trimming and J lost 4 bases, with 14 bases between them. Germline V gene lookup returns CDR1 SGHDT and CDR2 YYEEEE. The CDR3 contains 15 residues. The CDR3 DNA reads as TGTGCCAGCAGCTACCCAGGGAATCAGGGAAACACCATATATTTT. Translated: CASSYPGNQGNTIYF.

About this clonotype itself: The junction and the germline gene differ at one end; a read error may be behind it. V usage is TRBV7-7 and J usage is TRBJ2-7; D is possibly TRBD1 (5 bases). This CDR3 spans 14 amino acids. Germline V CDR1 and CDR2: SSHAT, FNYEAQ (reference sequence). The CDR3: CASSLGHGAYEQYF. CDR3 nucleotides: TGTGCTAGCAGCTTAGGACACGGTGCCTACGAGCAGTACTTC. Based on the CDR3 plus reference TRBV7-7 and TRBJ2-7, the full variable domain is GAGVSQSPRYKVTKRGQDVTLRCDPISSHATLYWYQQALGQGPEFLTYFNYEAQPDKSGLPSDRFSAERPEGSISTLTIQRTEQRDSAMYRCASSLGHGAYEQYFGPGTRLTVT.

This clonotype has only a few counts. The chain recombines TRBV7-9 with TRBJ2-5; D possibly corresponds to TRBD2 (6 bases). The germline V and J ends were trimmed by 4 bases and 0 bases, with 12 bases remaining between them. Germline V gene sequence: CDR1 SEHNR, CDR2 FQNEAQ (reference sequence). The length of the CDR3 is 15 residues. Here the CDR3 DNA reads TGTGCCAGCAGCTCCAACGGGGGTTACCAAGAGACCCAGTACTTC. As protein: CASSSNGGYQETQYF.

This clonotype appeared a few times. This sequence joins TRBV12-5 and TRBJ2-3, with 9 bases that match TRBD2. The CDR3 is 16 residues long. V trimming: 7 bases; J trimming: 3 bases; junction bases outside the gene matches: 11. Germline V lookup: CDR1 LGHNT, CDR2 FRNRAP. CDR3 DNA: TGTGCTAGTGCCCAAGGGACTAGCCGGGGGACAGATACGCAGTATTTT. It is translated as CASAQGTSRGTDTQYF.

Many counts were recorded for this clonotype. The V gene is TRBV2, the J gene TRBJ2-6; D unclear. The germline V and J ends were trimmed by 3 bases and 1 base, with 1 base remaining between them. From germline, CDR1 is SNHLY and CDR2 FYNNEI. This CDR3 is 13 amino acids long. Here the CDR3 reads CASSDSGANVLTF. The CDR3 DNA sequence: TGTGCCAGCAGTGATTCTGGGGCCAACGTCCTGACTTTC.

This clonotype was counted ten times or more. The rearrangement uses TRBV7-9 and TRBJ1-6; D remains ambiguous. The CDR3 contains 14 residues. CDR1 and CDR2 (germline): SEHNR, FQNEAQ (reference sequence). V was cut by 1 base and J by 10 bases, with 11 bases left in between. Here the CDR3 reads CASSLEGASSPLHF. CDR3 nucleotides: TGTGCCAGCAGCTTAGAGGGAGCAAGCTCACCCCTCCACTTT.

The CDR3 coding sequence is TGTGCCAGCAGATCGGCCAGCGTGGGGGTCGCTGAAGCTTTCTTT. It is translated as CASRSASVGVAEAFF. The chain has TRBV28 and TRBJ1-1, with D possibly TRBD1 on 5 matching bases. CDR3 size: 15 residues. CDR1 is MDHEN and CDR2 is SYDVKM in the germline V gene. Trimming left V 6 bases short and J 6 bases short, with 20 bases between.

This clonotype was detected ten times or more. The chain combines TRBV12-3 or TRBV12-4 with TRBJ1-5; D not resolved. CDR3 size: 15 residues. Trimming left V 3 bases short and J 3 bases short, with 12 bases between. The CDR3 loop is CASSFGGFDNQPQHF. CDR3 bases: TGTGCCAGCAGTTTTGGAGGGTTTGACAATCAGCCCCAGCATTTT.

V usage is TRBV28 and J usage is TRBJ2-7, with D perhaps matching TRBD1 (6 bases). This CDR3 contains 14 residues. The V gene lost 5 bases and the J gene lost 6 bases, with 17 bases spanning the gap. CDR1 and CDR2 from the germline V gene are MDHEN and SYDVKM. CDR3 DNA sequence: TGTGCCAGCAGTCCGCGGACAGATACAGGCGAGCAGTACTTC. The encoded protein is CASSPRTDTGEQYF.

This clonotype was counted a few times. The gene calls are TRBV29-1 and TRBJ1-5; 8 bases match TRBD1. Germline CDR1 reads SQVTM; CDR2 reads ANQGSEA. The ends lost 4 bases at V and 3 bases at J; junction bases unmatched: 5. CDR3 size: 14 residues. CDR3 sequence: CSVVDRGFNQPQHF. The CDR3 DNA reads as TGCAGCGTTGTAGACAGGGGTTTCAATCAGCCCCAGCATTTT.

This clonotype was detected ten times or more. The rearrangement joins TRBV9 to TRBJ2-3, with 14 bases lining up with TRBD2. CDR3 length: 19 residues. The ends lost 4 bases at V and 4 bases at J; junction bases unmatched: 14. CDR1 is SGDLS, CDR2 YYNGEE, per germline. The CDR3 region has the DNA TGTGCCAGCAGCTTTCCCGGGACTAGCGGGGGCCGAGGACCAGATACGCAGTATTTT. Translating gives CASSFPGTSGGRGPDTQYF.

The sample holds a few counts of this clonotype. This chain uses TRBV6-5 with TRBJ1-6, with D tentatively TRBD1 (6 bases). The CDR3 length is 16 residues. The V and J ends lost 5 bases and 6 bases respectively, with 17 bases between them. The germline V gene encodes CDR1 MNHEY and CDR2 SVGAGI. CDR3 sequence reads: CASSGPAGGRNSPLHF. In DNA form, the CDR3 reads TGTGCCAGCAGTGGACCCGCCGGGGGGCGTAATTCACCCCTCCACTTT.

This clonotype came up many times. This sequence joins TRBV6-2 or TRBV6-3 and TRBJ1-1; a possible D gene is TRBD1 (6 bases). This CDR3 is 11 amino acids long. The germline V gene has CDR1 MNHEY and CDR2 SVGEGT. The V gene lost 6 bases and the J gene lost 4 bases, with 6 bases spanning the gap. This chain's CDR3 is CASRDSTEAFF. DNA of the CDR3: TGTGCCAGCAGGGACAGCACTGAAGCTTTCTTT.

CDR3 residues: CAISQSGPSTDTQYF. CDR3 DNA sequence: TGTGCCATCAGTCAATCGGGGCCTAGCACAGATACGCAGTATTTT. V usage is TRBV10-3 and J usage is TRBJ2-3; D could derive from TRBD1 or TRBD2 (5 bases each). The V gene's germline CDR1 is ENHRY and CDR2 SYGVKD. The CDR3 runs 15 residues. Trimming cost V 5 bases and J 0 bases, with 12 bases left between them.

In this sample, this clonotype turned up a few times. This CDR3 is CASSPVSADTQYF. Here the CDR3 DNA reads TGTGCCAGCAGCCCCGTTAGTGCAGATACGCAGTATTTT. The chain carries TRBV5-4 and TRBJ2-3; D is unresolved. The CDR3 has 13 amino acids. V dropped 4 bases and J dropped 4 bases, with 10 bases sitting between them. The germline CDR1 and CDR2 sequences are SGHNT and YYREEE (reference sequence).

The CDR3 reads CASSLGGGLEQPQHF. The CDR3 nucleotides read TGTGCCAGCAGCTTAGGAGGGGGGCTAGAACAGCCCCAGCATTTT. The chain recombines TRBV7-9 with TRBJ1-5; possible D gene TRBD1, 6 bases. V was clipped by 1 base and J by 7 bases, with 14 bases between them. This CDR3 has 15 residues. Germline CDR1 and CDR2: SEHNR and FQNEAQ (reference sequence).

The chain recombines TRBV5-1 with TRBJ2-7, with 8 bases lining up with TRBD2. V dropped 4 bases and J dropped 6; count of bases not matched to a gene: 6. This CDR3 comprises 13 residues. Germline V gene sequence: CDR1 SGHRS, CDR2 YFSETQ. CDR3 nucleotide sequence: TGCGCCAGCAGCGAGATAGCGGGGAGCGAGCAGTACTTC. Its protein is CASSEIAGSEQYF.

This clonotype was seen repeatedly, ten times or more. The rearrangement uses TRBV29-1 and TRBJ2-5; D remains ambiguous. V dropped 2 bases and J dropped 3 bases, with 7 bases sitting between them. This CDR3 spans 12 amino acids. Germline V gene lookup returns CDR1 SQVTM and CDR2 ANQGSEA. In DNA form, the CDR3 reads TGCAGCGTTGAATGGCAAAAAGAGACCCAGTACTTC. Translation gives CSVEWQKETQYF.

In DNA form, the CDR3 reads TGTGCCAGCACGGTTGGACAGGCTGGAAACACCATATATTTT. Its protein product is CASTVGQAGNTIYF. The J gene is TRBJ1-3, the V gene TRBV6-6, with 7 positions matching TRBD1. This CDR3 is 14 amino acids long. The germline V gene has CDR1 MNHNY and CDR2 SVGAGI (reference sequence). Trimming at V came to 7 bases and at J to 2 bases, leaving 5 bases not matched to a gene.

This clonotype was counted at least ten times. V and J are TRBV7-2 and TRBJ2-1; possible D gene TRBD2, 5 bases. Looked up from germline, CDR1 is SGHTA and CDR2 is FQGNSA. V was clipped by 6 bases and J by 0 bases, with 6 bases between them. The CDR3 is 13 residues long. In nucleotides, the CDR3 is TGTGCCAGCAGGAGCGGCTCCTACAATGAGCAGTTCTTC. Its translation: CASRSGSYNEQFF.

This chain uses TRBV12-3 or TRBV12-4 with TRBJ1-5; the D gene is possibly TRBD1 (5 bases). The CDR3 covers 14 residues. Trimming cost V 4 bases and J 1 base, with 8 bases left between them. The CDR3 region is CASSSEGSNQPQHF. The CDR3 DNA sequence: TGTGCCAGCAGTTCTGAGGGGAGCAATCAGCCCCAGCATTTT.

This clonotype was recorded a few times. The J gene is TRBJ2-3, the V gene TRBV10-3, with D unresolved. V was clipped by 3 bases and J by 5 bases, with 6 bases between them. The CDR3 is made up of 12 amino acids. The germline V gene encodes CDR1 ENHRY and CDR2 SYGVKD. CDR3 nucleotide sequence: TGTGCCATCAGTGATAAGGGAGATACGCAGTATTTT. Amino acid sequence: CAISDKGDTQYF.

There are a few counts of this clonotype. The chain uses TRBV18 and TRBJ1-2; D ambiguous. V lost 3 bases and J 8 bases, leaving 13 bases between the germline ends. The CDR3 is 13 amino acids. From germline, CDR1 is KGHSH and CDR2 LQKENI. This CDR3 reads CASSPSPFGGYTF. Here the CDR3 DNA reads TGTGCCAGCTCACCTTCCCCATTTGGGGGCTACACCTTC.

This clonotype was seen a few times. The genes are TRBV12-3 or TRBV12-4 and TRBJ1-2, with 8 bases aligning to TRBD1. Trimming at V came to 6 bases and at J to 6 bases, leaving 6 bases not matched to a gene. The CDR3 spans 13 residues. DNA for the CDR3: TGTGCCAGCAGGCCCACAGGGGGGGATGGCTACACCTTC. Residues: CASRPTGGDGYTF.

CDR3 nucleotide sequence: TGTGCCAGCATGGTTGGCCCAGAGACCCAGTACTTC. Its protein product is CASMVGPETQYF. The rearrangement joins TRBV5-6 to TRBJ2-5; D uncertain. Trimming took 6 bases from V and 4 from J, leaving 10 bases between them. The V gene's germline CDR1 is SGHDT and CDR2 YYEEEE. CDR3 length: 12 residues. Full variable domain (rest looked up from reference TRBV5-6 and TRBJ2-5): DAGVTQSPTHLIKTRGQQVTLRCSPKSGHDTVSWYQQALGQGPQFIFQYYEEEERQRGNFPDRFSGHQFPNYSSELNVNALLLGDSALYLCASMVGPETQYFGPGTRLLVL.

This clonotype was observed a handful of times. The chain uses TRBV6-5 and TRBJ1-1; a possible D gene is TRBD1 (6 bases). The CDR3 runs to 16 residues. CDR1 MNHEY and CDR2 SVGAGI come from the germline V gene. V lost 0 bases and J 6 bases, leaving 17 bases between the germline ends. CDR3 residues: CASSYSGTTIHSEAFF. Written as DNA, the CDR3 is TGTGCCAGCAGTTACTCAGGGACAACCATCCACTCTGAAGCTTTCTTT.

The CDR3 region has the DNA TGCGCCAGTCATGATCCCGGGGGAAACAATGAGCAGTTCTTC. Encoded protein: CASHDPGGNNEQFF. V gene TRBV5-1 combines with J gene TRBJ2-1, with a tentative D call TRBD2 (6 bases). V was pared by 8 bases and J by 5 bases, with 17 bases between. The CDR3 spans 14 residues. CDR1 and CDR2 from the germline V gene are SGHRS and YFSETQ.

This clonotype has just a few counts. The rearrangement links TRBV28 to TRBJ1-1; TRBD1 is a possible D gene (5 bases). Trimming left V 7 bases short and J 5 bases short, with 11 bases between. Germline lookup yields CDR1 MDHEN and CDR2 SYDVKM. The CDR3 totals 12 residues. The chain's CDR3 is CASNIGGTEAFF. The CDR3, as DNA: TGTGCCAGCAACATCGGGGGTACTGAAGCTTTCTTT.

This clonotype has at least ten counts. The chain couples TRBV7-2 to TRBJ2-3, with D hard to call. There are 12 residues in the CDR3. From germline, CDR1 is SGHTA and CDR2 FQGNSA. V gave up 5 bases and J gave up 2 bases, with 5 bases separating them. CDR3 residues: CASSRYTDTQYF. In DNA, the CDR3 is TGTGCCAGCAGCCGATACACAGATACGCAGTATTTT. The full variable domain, its missing parts supplied by reference TRBV7-2 and TRBJ2-3, is GAGVSQSPSNKVTEKGKDVELRCDPISGHTALYWYRQSLGQGLEFLIYFQGNSAPDKSGLPSDRFSAERTGGSVSTLTIQRTQQEDSAVYLCASSRYTDTQYFGPGTRLTVL.

This clonotype turned up a few times. The genes are TRBV7-2 and TRBJ2-1; D gene uncertain. Trimming took off 1 base at V and 8 bases at J, with 6 bases between the two ends. Germline V gene sequence: CDR1 SGHTA, CDR2 FQGNSA. The CDR3 is 12 residues long. The CDR3 loop is CASSLVPDEQFF. The CDR3 region has the DNA TGTGCCAGCAGCTTAGTCCCCGATGAGCAGTTCTTC.

This clonotype was counted a few times. This sequence joins TRBV3-1 and TRBJ1-5, with unresolved D. The CDR3 extends over 14 amino acids. Trimming left V 1 base short and J 4 bases short, with 8 bases between. Germline V gene sequence: CDR1 LGHDT, CDR2 YNNKEL (reference sequence). CDR3 DNA: TGTGCCAGCAGCCAAGGGGGTCAGAATCAGCCCCAGCATTTT. Protein sequence: CASSQGGQNQPQHF.